Shown below are 32 T cell receptor beta chains from a single sample sequenced in a study of vaccination effects on CD4 cells after COVID-19. With the ViraFEST assay, the study expanded antigen-specific CD4+ T cells using viral peptide pools, then sequenced them. A roughly 10-day culture period preceded the isolation of CD4+ T cells. From March to December 2020, the person had a SARS-CoV-2 infection that was confirmed by PCR. No antigen is known for these receptors. The assay was immunoSEQ multiplex PCR, and TCRdb's table has in-frame clones only and misses some. The top ten clones hold 16% of a sample with about 24,000 clones, 70% to 80% of them seen once. Sequenced here: CD4+ T cells from PBMCs cultured with SARS-CoV-2 spike peptides, sampled before COVID-19 vaccination. The receptors originated from a human donor who had a prior SARS-CoV-2 infection.

This clone occurred a few times. The V call is TRBV7-9, the J call TRBJ1-1; TRBD1 might be the D (5 bases). CDR1 and CDR2 from the germline V gene are SEHNR and FQNEAQ (reference sequence). CDR3 length equals 15 residues. Trimming removed 1 base at V and 1 base at J, with 10 bases between. In nucleotides, the CDR3 is TGTGCCAGCAGCTTAGTGGGGGAAAGGAACACTGAAGCTTTCTTT. Protein product: CASSLVGERNTEAFF.

The chain couples TRBV6-2 or TRBV6-3 to TRBJ2-1; D is possibly TRBD2 (6 bases). Trimming left V 0 bases short and J 9 bases short, with 9 bases between. There are 13 residues in the CDR3. Germline V gives CDR1 MNHEY, CDR2 SVGEGT. CDR3 loop: CASSYSRGTEQFF. DNA for the CDR3: TGTGCCAGCAGTTACTCGCGGGGTACTGAGCAGTTCTTC.

The chain links TRBV2 to TRBJ2-7, with 13 bases fitting TRBD2. CDR1 and CDR2 from the germline V gene are SNHLY and FYNNEI. The CDR3 length is 15 residues. The V and J ends lost 8 bases and 7 bases, in that order; junction bases with no gene match: 11. CDR3 amino acids: CASQIGLAGVGEQYF. CDR3 nucleotides: TGTGCCAGCCAGATCGGACTAGCGGGAGTGGGGGAGCAGTACTTC. Using reference TRBV2 and TRBJ2-7 for the parts outside the CDR3, the full variable domain is EPEVTQTPSHQVTQMGQEVILRCVPISNHLYFYWYRQILGQKVEFLVSFYNNEISEKSEIFDDQFSVERPDGSNFTLKIRSTKLEDSAMYFCASQIGLAGVGEQYFGPGTRLTVT.

The chain is built from TRBV21-1 and TRBJ2-7; TRBD2 is the table's D call, not checked against the DNA. TRBV21-1 is given as a pseudogene. The CDR3 extends over 18 amino acids. The CDR3 DNA reads TGTGCCAGCAGCAAAGAGAATGACGGGGGGCTAGCTCGCTACGAGCAGTACTTC. The encoded protein is CASSKENDGGLARYEQYF.

In this sample, this clone turned up once. The chain couples TRBV13 to TRBJ2-1; TRBD2 agrees at 9 bases. The junction had 5 bases not matched to a gene; V was cut back by 4 bases and J by 7 bases. The CDR3 totals 14 residues. Germline CDR1 and CDR2: PRHDT and FYEKMQ (reference sequence). The CDR3 protein is CASSSPLAGNEQFF. The CDR3 DNA follows: TGTGCCAGCAGCTCTCCGCTAGCGGGGAATGAGCAGTTCTTC. Supplemented by reference TRBV13 and TRBJ2-1, the full variable domain reads AAGVIQSPRHLIKEKRETATLKCYPIPRHDTVYWYQQGPGQDPQFLISFYEKMQSDKGSIPDRFSAQQFSDYHSELNMSSLELGDSALYFCASSSPLAGNEQFFGPGTRLTVL.

The gene calls are TRBV30 and TRBJ1-5; a weak D match, TRBD1 (5 bases). Germline V gives CDR1 GTSNPN, CDR2 SVGIG (reference sequence). This CDR3 has 13 amino acids. V lost 2 bases to trimming and J lost 6 bases, with 11 bases between them. CDR3 protein: CAWSQGGPQPQHF. DNA for the CDR3: TGTGCCTGGAGTCAGGGTGGACCTCAGCCCCAGCATTTT.

The chain has TRBV5-8 and TRBJ2-7, with D maybe TRBD2 (5 bases). Per germline, CDR1 SGHTS and CDR2 YDEGEE. The V end lost 7 bases, the J end lost 0 bases, and 11 bases lay between the germline ends. The CDR3 consists of 13 residues. The CDR3, as DNA: TGTGCCAGCGAGTACGGGGTCTCCTACGAGCAGTACTTC. The encoded protein is CASEYGVSYEQYF.

V gene TRBV4-3 combines with J gene TRBJ2-7, with 11 bases aligning to TRBD1. The germline gives CDR1 LGHNA, CDR2 YSLEER. The J segment lost 5 bases and the V segment lost 4 bases, leaving 10 bases of the junction unmatched. The length of the CDR3 is 16 residues. The CDR3 nucleotides are TGCGCCAGCAGCCGGCACACCGGGACAGGGGGTGACGAGCAGTACTTC. Amino acid sequence: CASSRHTGTGGDEQYF.

This clone was counted a few times. The J gene is TRBJ2-7, the V gene TRBV5-1; D is tentatively TRBD1 or TRBD2 (7 bases each). The CDR3 spans 15 residues. Germline assignment: CDR1 SGHRS and CDR2 YFSETQ. The V and J ends lost 4 bases and 5 bases respectively, with 19 bases between them. The CDR3 is CASSRGGEGAHEQYF. CDR3 nucleotide sequence: TGCGCCAGCAGCCGAGGTGGGGAGGGGGCCCACGAGCAGTACTTC.

There are a few counts of this clone. The chain joins TRBV19 to TRBJ1-3, with D tentatively TRBD1 (5 bases). CDR1 is LNHDA and CDR2 is SQIVND in the germline V gene (reference sequence). The V gene lost 4 bases and the J gene lost 6 bases, with 10 bases spanning the gap. This CDR3 has 13 residues. CDR3 nucleotides: TGTGCCAGTAGTAGACCGGGGGAAAACACCATATATTTT. This encodes CASSRPGENTIYF.

The V call is TRBV7-2, the J call TRBJ1-6, with unresolved D. Germline CDR1 and CDR2: SGHTA and FQGNSA. CDR3 length: 14 amino acids. V was trimmed by 3 bases and J by 3 bases, leaving 6 bases between them. The CDR3 DNA reads as TGTGCCAGCAGCTTTACCGGCTATAATTCACCCCTCCACTTT. Protein: CASSFTGYNSPLHF.

The chain combines TRBV5-1 with TRBJ2-3; 8 positions match TRBD2. CDR3 length equals 16 residues. V dropped 3 bases and J dropped 6; count of bases not matched to a gene: 12. The germline gives CDR1 SGHRS, CDR2 YFSETQ. CDR3 region: CASSYGGATTTDTQYF. CDR3 DNA sequence: TGCGCCAGCAGCTACGGGGGGGCTACGACAACGGATACGCAGTATTTT.

This chain connects TRBV5-1 to TRBJ1-5; tentatively, D is TRBD1 (5 bases). Germline V gives CDR1 SGHRS, CDR2 YFSETQ. The CDR3 has 14 residues. The V and J ends lost 2 bases and 2 bases respectively, with 8 bases between them. This CDR3 reads CASSFRGGNQPQHF. The CDR3 DNA reads as TGCGCCAGCAGCTTCCGGGGGGGCAATCAGCCCCAGCATTTT.

The rearrangement joins TRBV15 to TRBJ2-2, with D maybe TRBD1 (6 bases). Trimming took 0 bases from V and 6 from J, leaving 11 bases between them. CDR1 is LNHNV, CDR2 YYDKDF, per germline (reference sequence). This CDR3 spans 15 amino acids. The CDR3 is CATSRDQTGSGELFF. The CDR3 bases are TGTGCCACCAGCAGAGATCAAACAGGGTCCGGGGAGCTGTTTTTT.

This clone was observed once. The chain uses TRBV5-1 and TRBJ2-2; D not resolved. CDR1 and CDR2 (germline): SGHRS, YFSETQ. V shed 2 bases and J shed 2 bases, with 7 bases lying between them. CDR3 length: 14 residues. The CDR3 protein is CASSFDTNTGELFF. The CDR3, as DNA: TGCGCCAGCAGCTTCGACACCAACACCGGGGAGCTGTTTTTT.

The J gene is TRBJ2-5, the V gene TRBV9, with D perhaps assigned TRBD1 or TRBD2 (5 bases each). The CDR3 is 13 residues long. Looked up from germline, CDR1 is SGDLS and CDR2 is YYNGEE. Trimming shortened V by 0 bases and J by 6 bases, and 9 bases separated the two germline ends. The CDR3 DNA reads as TGTGCCAGCAGCGTAGGGGGGTTCCAGACCCAGTACTTC. This encodes CASSVGGFQTQYF.

V usage is TRBV2 and J usage is TRBJ1-2; D remains ambiguous. CDR3 length: 14 residues. The germline V and J ends were trimmed by 4 bases and 0 bases, with 9 bases remaining between them. CDR1 and CDR2 (germline): SNHLY, FYNNEI. The CDR3 loop is CASSVIPANYGYTF. DNA of the CDR3: TGTGCCAGCAGTGTAATTCCAGCTAACTATGGCTACACCTTC.

The chain carries TRBV5-1 and TRBJ2-7; TRBD2 might be the D (5 bases). This CDR3 has 14 residues. Looked up from germline, CDR1 is SGHRS and CDR2 is YFSETQ. With 4 bases removed from V and 2 bases from J, the gap between germline ends came to 13 bases. The DNA for the CDR3 is TGCGCCAGCAGCCAGACGAGCGGTCCCTACGAGCAGTACTTC. Translation: CASSQTSGPYEQYF.

The gene calls are TRBV5-1 and TRBJ1-1; D is unclear. This CDR3 comprises 13 residues. V lost 4 bases, J lost 1 base, and 8 bases lay in between. CDR1 and CDR2 (germline): SGHRS, YFSETQ. CDR3 sequence reads: CASSPVPNTEAFF. For the CDR3, the DNA is TGCGCCAGCAGCCCGGTCCCGAACACTGAAGCTTTCTTT.

The chain links TRBV4-1 to TRBJ2-7; D unresolved. Germline V lookup: CDR1 MGHRA, CDR2 YSYEKL. V lost 1 base to trimming and J lost 7 bases, with 14 bases between them. The CDR3 extends over 14 amino acids. The CDR3 coding sequence is TGCGCCAGCAGCCAAGCTCTGGTAGTACGTGAGCAGTACTTC. Protein: CASSQALVVREQYF.

The V call is TRBV18, the J call TRBJ2-1, with 13 bases aligning to TRBD2. The CDR3 totals 15 residues. Germline V gives CDR1 KGHSH, CDR2 LQKENI. Losses at the gene ends were 3 bases for V and 5 bases for J; bases not matched to a gene: 1. The CDR3 bases are TGTGCCAGCTCACCCGGACTAGCGGGGGACAATGAGCAGTTCTTC. It codes for CASSPGLAGDNEQFF. Drawing the rest from reference TRBV18 and TRBJ2-1, the complete variable domain is NAGVMQNPRHLVRRRGQEARLRCSPMKGHSHVYWYRQLPEEGLKFMVYLQKENIIDESGMPKERFSAEFPKEGPSILRIQQVVRGDSAAYFCASSPGLAGDNEQFFGPGTRLTVL.

The genes are TRBV5-6 and TRBJ2-6, with a weak D call TRBD1 (5 bases). CDR1 is SGHDT, CDR2 YYEEEE, per germline. V was pared by 7 bases and J by 0 bases, with 11 bases between. CDR3 size: 15 residues. CDR3 residues: CASAWGHSGANVLTF. The DNA for the CDR3 is TGTGCCAGCGCATGGGGCCACTCTGGGGCCAACGTCCTGACTTTC. Together with reference TRBV5-6 and TRBJ2-6, the CDR3 gives the full variable domain: DAGVTQSPTHLIKTRGQQVTLRCSPKSGHDTVSWYQQALGQGPQFIFQYYEEEERQRGNFPDRFSGHQFPNYSSELNVNALLLGDSALYLCASAWGHSGANVLTFGAGSRLTVL.

The chain carries TRBV30 and TRBJ2-5; D unresolved. The V end lost 0 bases, the J end lost 2 bases, and 7 bases lay between the germline ends. The CDR3 covers 13 residues. Per germline, CDR1 GTSNPN and CDR2 SVGIG (reference sequence). CDR3 residues: CAWSVSLQETQYF. The CDR3 coding sequence is TGTGCCTGGAGTGTTTCGTTACAAGAGACCCAGTACTTC.

This clone was found a few times. The chain couples TRBV10-3 to TRBJ2-7; TRBD1 matches at 12 bases. V lost 6 bases, J lost 2 bases, and 11 bases stayed unmatched. Germline-derived CDR1 and CDR2 are ENHRY and SYGVKD. The CDR3 loop spans 17 amino acids. The CDR3 protein is CAIRVGQGALGTYEQYF. The CDR3 DNA follows: TGTGCCATCAGAGTGGGACAGGGGGCCCTCGGGACCTACGAGCAGTACTTC.

This clone was observed a handful of times. This chain connects TRBV7-8 to TRBJ2-5, with D possibly called TRBD1 or TRBD2 (5 bases each). CDR3 size: 14 residues. With 4 bases removed from V and 5 bases from J, the gap between germline ends came to 14 bases. Per the germline V gene, CDR1 is SGHVS and CDR2 is FQNEAQ. The CDR3 DNA follows: TGTGCCAGCAGCTCCCTTCGGGGCGCCGAGACCCAGTACTTC. This encodes CASSSLRGAETQYF.

The chain links TRBV7-9 to TRBJ2-5, with D possibly being TRBD1 or TRBD2 (6 bases each). V was pared by 2 bases and J by 0 bases, with 10 bases between. The germline V gene has CDR1 SEHNR and CDR2 FQNEAQ (reference sequence). The CDR3 runs 15 residues. Written as DNA, the CDR3 is TGTGCCAGCAGCTTACTCGGGGGCTACCAAGAGACCCAGTACTTC. This codes for CASSLLGGYQETQYF.

V and J are TRBV19 and TRBJ1-2; D might be TRBD1 (5 bases). V shed 2 bases and J shed 7 bases, with 14 bases lying between them. Germline V gives CDR1 LNHDA, CDR2 SQIVND (reference sequence). This CDR3 contains 14 residues. CDR3 amino acids: CASSINQGGSGYTF. The CDR3 coding sequence is TGTGCCAGTAGTATAAATCAGGGTGGGTCTGGCTACACCTTC. Full variable domain (remainder filled in from reference TRBV19 and TRBJ1-2): DGGITQSPKYLFRKEGQNVTLSCEQNLNHDAMYWYRQDPGQGLRLIYYSQIVNDFQKGDIAEGYSVSREKKESFPLTVTSAQKNPTAFYLCASSINQGGSGYTFGSGTRLTVV.

The chain couples TRBV3-1 (or the pseudogene TRBV3-2) to TRBJ1-4; D is perhaps TRBD1 (5 bases). Trimming took 4 bases from V and 3 from J, leaving 18 bases between them. This CDR3 is 17 amino acids long. From germline, CDR1 is LGHDT and CDR2 YNNKEL (reference sequence). Here the CDR3 DNA reads TGTGCCAGCAGCCCTCGGACACTCAACCTTTCTAATGAAAAACTGTTTTTT. It encodes CASSPRTLNLSNEKLFF.

This clone appeared a few times. The V call is TRBV5-8, the J call TRBJ2-2; D uncertain. CDR3 length: 18 residues. Germline loops: CDR1 SGHTS, CDR2 YDEGEE. The V end lost 2 bases, the J end lost 0 bases, and 17 bases lay between the germline ends. CDR3 nucleotide sequence: TGTGCCAGCAGCTTACCTTTCATGTTAGCAGCGAACACCGGGGAGCTGTTTTTT. It specifies CASSLPFMLAANTGELFF.

This clone turned up a few times. This rearrangement joins TRBV25-1 to TRBJ2-6; either TRBD1 or TRBD2 may supply D (5 bases each). V was cut by 11 bases and J by 4 bases, with 12 bases left in between. The CDR3 spans 13 residues. The germline V gene encodes CDR1 MGHDK and CDR2 SYGVNS. The chain's CDR3 is CASSGAGANVLTF. For the CDR3, the DNA is TGTGCCTCGTCCGGGGCCGGGGCCAACGTCCTGACTTTC. The full variable domain, rest sourced from reference TRBV25-1 and TRBJ2-6, is EADIYQTPRYLVIGTGKKITLECSQTMGHDKMYWYQQDPGMELHLIHYSYGVNSTEKGDLSSESTVSRIRTEHFPLTLESARPSHTSQYLCASSGAGANVLTFGAGSRLTVL.

This clone is deemed large. The chain joins TRBV10-3 to TRBJ1-2; tentative D call: TRBD1 (5 bases). The germline V gene encodes CDR1 ENHRY and CDR2 SYGVKD. This CDR3 contains 14 residues. Trimming left V 0 bases short and J 8 bases short, with 13 bases between. The CDR3 spells CAISESGGDNGYTF. CDR3 DNA: TGTGCCATCAGTGAGTCGGGGGGGGATAACGGCTACACCTTC.

The chain has TRBV29-1 and TRBJ2-5, with TRBD1 matching 10 bases. CDR1 SQVTM and CDR2 ANQGSEA come from the germline V gene. J gave up 2 bases and V 7 bases, and 4 bases lay outside the gene matches. This CDR3 contains 13 residues. The CDR3 protein is CSARQGAQETQYF. The DNA of the CDR3 is TGCAGCGCAAGACAGGGGGCTCAAGAGACCCAGTACTTC.